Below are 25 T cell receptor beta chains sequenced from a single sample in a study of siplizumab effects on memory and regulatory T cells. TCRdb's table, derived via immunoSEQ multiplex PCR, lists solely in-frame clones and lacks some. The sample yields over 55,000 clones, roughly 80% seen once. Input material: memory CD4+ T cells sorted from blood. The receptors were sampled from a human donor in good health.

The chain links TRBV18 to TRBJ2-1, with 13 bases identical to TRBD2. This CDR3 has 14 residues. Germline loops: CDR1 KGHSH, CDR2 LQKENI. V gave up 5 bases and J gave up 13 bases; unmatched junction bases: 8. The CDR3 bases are TGTGCCAGCTCATCCACTAGCGGGGGGGCCTCCCAGTTCTTC. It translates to CASSSTSGGASQFF.

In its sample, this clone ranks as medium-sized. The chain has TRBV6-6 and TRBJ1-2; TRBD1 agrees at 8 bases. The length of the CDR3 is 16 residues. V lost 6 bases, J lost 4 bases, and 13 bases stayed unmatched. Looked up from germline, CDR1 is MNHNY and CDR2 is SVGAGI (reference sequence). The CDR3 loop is CASRTTAGGPGYGYTF. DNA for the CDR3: TGTGCCAGCAGAACCACCGCAGGGGGCCCTGGCTATGGCTACACCTTC.

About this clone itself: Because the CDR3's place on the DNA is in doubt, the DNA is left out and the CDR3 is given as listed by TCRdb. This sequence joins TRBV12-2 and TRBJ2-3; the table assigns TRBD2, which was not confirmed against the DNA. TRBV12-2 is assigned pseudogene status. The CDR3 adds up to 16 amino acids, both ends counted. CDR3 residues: CASRLVAGGSNDTQYF.

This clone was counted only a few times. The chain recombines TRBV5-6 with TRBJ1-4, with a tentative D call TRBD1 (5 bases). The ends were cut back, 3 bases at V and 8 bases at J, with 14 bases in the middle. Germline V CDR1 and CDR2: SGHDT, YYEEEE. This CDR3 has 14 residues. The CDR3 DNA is TGTGCCAGCAGCTCCGGGACCTTGGGAGAAAAACTGTTTTTT. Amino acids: CASSSGTLGEKLFF.

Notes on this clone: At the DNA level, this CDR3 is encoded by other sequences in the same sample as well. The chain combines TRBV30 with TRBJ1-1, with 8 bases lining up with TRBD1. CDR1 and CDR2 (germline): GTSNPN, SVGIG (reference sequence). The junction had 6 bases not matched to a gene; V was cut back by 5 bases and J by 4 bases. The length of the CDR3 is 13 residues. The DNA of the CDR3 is TGTGCCTGGGCAGGGGGCGAAGGCACTGAAGCTTTCTTT. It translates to CAWAGGEGTEAFF.

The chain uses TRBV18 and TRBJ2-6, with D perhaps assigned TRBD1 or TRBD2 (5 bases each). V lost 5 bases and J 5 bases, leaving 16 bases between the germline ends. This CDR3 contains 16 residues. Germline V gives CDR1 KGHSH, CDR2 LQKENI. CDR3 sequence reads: CASSFGDGRRANVLTF. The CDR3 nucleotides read TGTGCCAGCTCATTCGGGGACGGTCGACGGGCCAACGTCCTGACTTTC.

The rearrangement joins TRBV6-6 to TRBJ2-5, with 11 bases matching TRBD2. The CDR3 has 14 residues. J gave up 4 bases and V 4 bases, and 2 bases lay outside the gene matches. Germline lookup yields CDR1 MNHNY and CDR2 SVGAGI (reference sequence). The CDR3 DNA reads TGTGCCAGCAGTTCTAGCGGGAGGCGAGAGACCCAGTACTTC. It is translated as CASSSSGRRETQYF.

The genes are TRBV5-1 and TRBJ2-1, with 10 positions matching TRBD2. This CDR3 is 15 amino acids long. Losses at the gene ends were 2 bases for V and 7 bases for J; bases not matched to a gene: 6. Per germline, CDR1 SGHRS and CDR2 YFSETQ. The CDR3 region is CASSLAGGHVNEQFF. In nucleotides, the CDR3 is TGCGCCAGCAGCTTAGCGGGAGGGCATGTGAATGAGCAGTTCTTC.

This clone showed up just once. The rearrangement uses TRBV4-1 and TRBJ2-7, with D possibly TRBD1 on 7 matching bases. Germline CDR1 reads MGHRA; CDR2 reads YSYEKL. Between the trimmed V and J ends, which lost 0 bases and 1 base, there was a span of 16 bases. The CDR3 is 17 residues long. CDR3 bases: TGCGCCAGCAGCCAAGAAAGCCGACAGGGACTTTCCTACGAGCAGTACTTC. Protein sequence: CASSQESRQGLSYEQYF.

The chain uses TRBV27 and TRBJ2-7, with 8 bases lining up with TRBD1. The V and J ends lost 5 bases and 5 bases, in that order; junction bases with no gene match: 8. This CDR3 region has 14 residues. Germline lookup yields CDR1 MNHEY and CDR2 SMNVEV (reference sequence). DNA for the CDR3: TGTGCCAGCAGTCCAAGCGACAGGGGCCACGAGCAGTACTTC. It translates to CASSPSDRGHEQYF.

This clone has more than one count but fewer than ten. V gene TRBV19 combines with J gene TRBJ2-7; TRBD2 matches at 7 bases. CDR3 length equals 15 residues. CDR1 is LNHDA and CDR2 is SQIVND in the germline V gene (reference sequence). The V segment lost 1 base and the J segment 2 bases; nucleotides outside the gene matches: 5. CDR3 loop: CASSIVAGETYEQYF. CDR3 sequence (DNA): TGTGCCAGTAGTATAGTCGCGGGGGAAACCTACGAGCAGTACTTC.

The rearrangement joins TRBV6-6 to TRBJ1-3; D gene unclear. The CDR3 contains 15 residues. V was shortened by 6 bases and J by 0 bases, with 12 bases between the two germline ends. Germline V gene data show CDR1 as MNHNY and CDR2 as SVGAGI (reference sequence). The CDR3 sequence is CASSSLRSSGNTIYF. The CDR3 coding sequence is TGTGCCAGCAGCTCCCTCAGAAGCTCTGGAAACACCATATATTTT.

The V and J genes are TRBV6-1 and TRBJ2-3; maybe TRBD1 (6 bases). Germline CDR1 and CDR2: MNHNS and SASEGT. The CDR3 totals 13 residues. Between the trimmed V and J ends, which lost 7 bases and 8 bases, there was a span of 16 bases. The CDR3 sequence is CASKPGASGTQYF. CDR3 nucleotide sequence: TGTGCCAGCAAACCAGGGGCCTCAGGTACGCAGTATTTT.

CDR3 region: CASGLGTSGGYTF. The DNA of the CDR3 is TGTGCTAGTGGTTTGGGGACATCGGGTGGCTACACCTTC. V is TRBV12-5 and J is TRBJ1-2, with D perhaps TRBD1 (5 bases). Germline lookup yields CDR1 LGHNT and CDR2 FRNRAP. The length of the CDR3 is 13 residues. V was trimmed by 1 base and J by 7 bases, leaving 10 bases between them.

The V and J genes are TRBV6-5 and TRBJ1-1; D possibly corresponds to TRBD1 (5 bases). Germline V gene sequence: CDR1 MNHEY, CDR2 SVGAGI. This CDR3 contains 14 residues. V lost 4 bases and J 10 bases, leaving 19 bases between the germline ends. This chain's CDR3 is CASSSPDSARGAFF. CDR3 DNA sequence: TGTGCCAGCAGTTCGCCCGACAGCGCGAGAGGAGCTTTCTTT.

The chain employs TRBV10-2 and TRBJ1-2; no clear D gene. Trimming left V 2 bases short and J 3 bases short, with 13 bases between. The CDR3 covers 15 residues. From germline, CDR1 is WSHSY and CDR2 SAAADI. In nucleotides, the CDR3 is TGCGCCAGCAGTGAGCATCTCCTCGGGGACTATGGCTACACCTTC. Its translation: CASSEHLLGDYGYTF.

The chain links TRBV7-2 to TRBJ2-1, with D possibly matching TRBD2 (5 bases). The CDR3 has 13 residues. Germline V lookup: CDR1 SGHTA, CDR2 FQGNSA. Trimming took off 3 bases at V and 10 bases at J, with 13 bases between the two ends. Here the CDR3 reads CASSFVLRAEQFF. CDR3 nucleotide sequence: TGTGCCAGCAGCTTTGTTCTGCGGGCCGAGCAGTTCTTC.

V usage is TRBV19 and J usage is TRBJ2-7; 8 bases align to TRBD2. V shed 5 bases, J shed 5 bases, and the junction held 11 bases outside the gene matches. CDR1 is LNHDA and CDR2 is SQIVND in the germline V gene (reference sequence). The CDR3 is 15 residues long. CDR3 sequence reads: CASSLTAGVINEQYF. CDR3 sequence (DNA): TGTGCCAGTAGTTTAACAGCGGGAGTCATTAACGAGCAGTACTTC.

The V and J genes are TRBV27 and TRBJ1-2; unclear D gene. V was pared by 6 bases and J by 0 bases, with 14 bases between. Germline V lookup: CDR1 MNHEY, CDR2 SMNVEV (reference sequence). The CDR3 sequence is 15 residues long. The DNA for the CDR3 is TGTGCCAGCAGAGCGGACGGATCCCCTAACTATGGCTACACCTTC. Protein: CASRADGSPNYGYTF.

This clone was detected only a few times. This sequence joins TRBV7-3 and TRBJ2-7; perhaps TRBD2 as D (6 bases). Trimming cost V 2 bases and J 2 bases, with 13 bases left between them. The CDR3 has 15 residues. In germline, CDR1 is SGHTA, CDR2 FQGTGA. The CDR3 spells CASSLGSSVPYEQYF. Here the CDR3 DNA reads TGTGCCAGCAGCTTAGGGTCTAGCGTCCCCTACGAGCAGTACTTC.

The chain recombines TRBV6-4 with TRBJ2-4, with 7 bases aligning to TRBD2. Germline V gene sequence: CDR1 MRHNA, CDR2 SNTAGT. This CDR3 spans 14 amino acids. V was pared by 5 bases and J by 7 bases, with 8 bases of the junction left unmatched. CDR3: CASSHDIGGNIQYF. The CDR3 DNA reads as TGTGCCAGCAGTCACGACATCGGGGGGAACATTCAGTACTTC.

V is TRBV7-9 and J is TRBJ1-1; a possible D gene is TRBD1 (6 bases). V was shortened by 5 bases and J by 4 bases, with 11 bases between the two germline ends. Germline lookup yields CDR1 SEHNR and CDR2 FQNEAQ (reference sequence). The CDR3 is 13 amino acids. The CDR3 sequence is CASSREGGTEAFF. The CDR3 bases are TGTGCCAGCAGCCGTGAGGGGGGCACTGAAGCTTTCTTT.

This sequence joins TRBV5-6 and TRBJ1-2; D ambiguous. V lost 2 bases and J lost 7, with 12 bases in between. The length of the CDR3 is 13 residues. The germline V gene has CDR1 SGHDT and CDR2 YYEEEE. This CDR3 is CASSFGSEGGYTF. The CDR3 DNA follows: TGTGCCAGCAGCTTTGGATCGGAGGGTGGCTACACCTTC.

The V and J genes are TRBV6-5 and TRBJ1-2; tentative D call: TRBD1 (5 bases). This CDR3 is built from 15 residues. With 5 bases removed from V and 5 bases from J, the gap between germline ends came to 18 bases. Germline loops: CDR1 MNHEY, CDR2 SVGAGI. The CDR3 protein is CASSLGDPGTYGYTF. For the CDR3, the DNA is TGTGCCAGCAGTCTCGGGGACCCTGGGACGTATGGCTACACCTTC.

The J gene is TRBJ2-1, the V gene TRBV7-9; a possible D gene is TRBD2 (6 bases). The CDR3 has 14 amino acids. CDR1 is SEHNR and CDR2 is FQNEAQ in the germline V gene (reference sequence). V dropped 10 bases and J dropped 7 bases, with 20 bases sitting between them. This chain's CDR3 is CATRGGKMGNEQFF. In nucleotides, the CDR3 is TGTGCCACCCGTGGCGGGAAGATGGGGAATGAGCAGTTCTTC. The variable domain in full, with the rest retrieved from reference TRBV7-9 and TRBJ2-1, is DTGVSQNPRHKITKRGQNVTFRCDPISEHNRLYWYRQTLGQGPEFLTYFQNEAQLEKSRLLSDRFSAERPKGSFSTLEIQRTEQGDSAMYLCATRGGKMGNEQFFGPGTRLTVL.